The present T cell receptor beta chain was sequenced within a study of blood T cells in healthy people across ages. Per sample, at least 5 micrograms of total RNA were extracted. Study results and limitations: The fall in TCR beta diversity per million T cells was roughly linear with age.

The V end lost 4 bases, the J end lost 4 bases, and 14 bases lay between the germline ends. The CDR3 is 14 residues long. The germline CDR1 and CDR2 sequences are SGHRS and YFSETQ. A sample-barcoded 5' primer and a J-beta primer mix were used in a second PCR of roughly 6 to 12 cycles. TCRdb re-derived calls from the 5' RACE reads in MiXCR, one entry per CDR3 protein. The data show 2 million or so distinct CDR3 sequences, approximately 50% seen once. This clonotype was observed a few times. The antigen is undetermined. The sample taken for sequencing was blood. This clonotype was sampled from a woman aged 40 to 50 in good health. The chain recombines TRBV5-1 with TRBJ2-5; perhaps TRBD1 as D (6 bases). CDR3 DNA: TGCGCCAGCAGCCCAGGGGTTCTGGGAGAGACCCAGTACTTC. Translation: CASSPGVLGETQYF.